This T cell receptor (beta chain) came from a study of cytomegalovirus exposure and HLA in healthy donors. This clone was detected once. The ends lost 6 bases at V and 5 bases at J; junction bases unmatched: 5. This CDR3 comprises 14 residues. Germline V gene data show CDR1 as ENHRY and CDR2 as SYGVKD. TCRdb's table, derived via immunoSEQ multiplex PCR, lists solely in-frame clones and lacks some. The data show fewer than 350,000 clones, with around 89% seen just once and over 0.7% held by the top ten. Sequencing input: PBMCs. This sequence joins TRBV10-3 and TRBJ2-5, with 11 bases lining up with TRBD2. The receptor was isolated from a woman aged 18-30 years in good health and CMV-seronegative. The DNA for the CDR3 is TGTGCCATCAGGACTAGCGGGAACATCGAGACCCAGTACTTC. Amino acid sequence: CAIRTSGNIETQYF.